The present entry profiles one T cell receptor (beta chain) with its context. The antigen is unknown. This CDR3 has 15 residues. The V and J ends lost 5 bases and 3 bases, in that order; junction bases with no gene match: 10. Germline CDR1 PRHDT, CDR2 FYEKMQ (reference sequence). This sample stems from a study of graft-versus-host responses after intestinal transplantation. Across the whole study: Uniformly, recipients were administered anti-thymocyte globulin induction with subsequent tacrolimus and steroids for 2 to 3 years. Findings of the study overall: Where graft-donor T cell macrochimerism was present, patients had high graft-versus-host to host-versus-graft clonal ratios in allografts. The authors found GvH clones in recipient marrow, some appearing first in ileum or blood.

Assay used: immunoSEQ multiplex PCR; TCRdb lists only in-frame clones, some missing. The sample holds 80,000 to 95,000 clones, about 90% seen once. This sample comprised unstimulated CD8+ T cells sorted from spleen or lymph node cells, obtained before intestinal transplant. The chain recombines TRBV13 with TRBJ2-7; 7 bases fit TRBD2. The receptor was derived from a human donor who received an intestinal transplant. The CDR3 loop reads CASSAREGGSYEQYF. The CDR3 bases are TGTGCCAGCAGCGCCCGAGAAGGCGGGAGCTACGAGCAGTACTTC.